The next 10 T cell receptor beta chains were all read from a single sample in a study of cytomegalovirus exposure and HLA in healthy donors. The PCR made use of 60 Vbeta and 13 Jbeta primers. Here immunoSEQ multiplex PCR was the method, and the copy in TCRdb shows in-frame clones only, minus some. The sample yields roughly 200,000 clones, around 76% seen once. The sequenced sample was PBMCs. The source is a man between 25 and 39 years old in good health and CMV-seronegative.

In its sample, this clone was seen once. This chain uses TRBV5-1 with TRBJ1-1, with D possibly matching TRBD1 (5 bases). V lost 7 bases and J lost 3, with 7 bases in between. The length of the CDR3 is 11 residues. Germline V gene lookup returns CDR1 SGHRS and CDR2 YFSETQ. The CDR3: CASGGDTEAFF. CDR3 coding DNA: TGCGCCAGCGGGGGGGACACTGAAGCTTTCTTT.

The chain links TRBV11-2 to TRBJ1-1; 7 positions agree with TRBD1. Germline trimming cut 4 bases from V and 4 bases from J; bases unmatched to any gene: 6. The CDR3 spans 14 residues. Germline V gene sequence: CDR1 SGHAT, CDR2 FQNNGV. The CDR3 here is CASSSRTGSTEAFF. CDR3 in DNA: TGTGCCAGCAGCTCCCGGACAGGAAGCACTGAAGCTTTCTTT.

The chain uses TRBV29-1 and TRBJ1-2; 7 bases line up with TRBD1. Germline V gene data show CDR1 as SQVTM and CDR2 as ANQGSEA. V shed 3 bases and J 4 bases; nucleotides not matched to a gene: 2. This CDR3 comprises 12 residues. This CDR3 reads CSVENRGYGYTF. Written as DNA, the CDR3 is TGCAGCGTTGAGAACAGGGGCTATGGCTACACCTTC.

V gene TRBV7-9 combines with J gene TRBJ1-2, with 7 bases lining up with TRBD1. V shed 5 bases and J 0 bases; nucleotides not matched to a gene: 9. Germline V lookup: CDR1 SEHNR, CDR2 FQNEAQ (reference sequence). The CDR3 is 16 amino acids. The CDR3 DNA reads TGTGCCAGCAGCGCGGGACAGAACCGGTCTAACTATGGCTACACCTTC. Protein sequence: CASSAGQNRSNYGYTF. Drawing the rest from reference TRBV7-9 and TRBJ1-2, the complete variable domain is DTGVSQNPRHKITKRGQNVTFRCDPISEHNRLYWYRQTLGQGPEFLTYFQNEAQLEKSRLLSDRFSAERPKGSFSTLEIQRTEQGDSAMYLCASSAGQNRSNYGYTFGSGTRLTVV.

The rearrangement links TRBV30 to TRBJ1-6; TRBD1 agrees at 7 bases. The V and J ends lost 0 bases and 10 bases, in that order; junction bases with no gene match: 6. The germline gives CDR1 GTSNPN, CDR2 SVGIG (reference sequence). The CDR3 totals 14 residues. CDR3 bases: TGTGCCTGGAGTGTAGACAGGGTAAAATCACCCCTCCACTTT. This encodes CAWSVDRVKSPLHF.

This clone was counted a few times. This chain joins TRBV9 and TRBJ2-7; TRBD2 agrees at 11 bases. Germline V gives CDR1 SGDLS, CDR2 YYNGEE. Losses at the gene ends were 0 bases for V and 1 base for J; bases not matched to a gene: 6. CDR3 length: 17 amino acids. CDR3 DNA: TGTGCCAGCAGCGTAGCTCCGACTAGCGGGGTTTCCTACGAGCAGTACTTC. Protein sequence: CASSVAPTSGVSYEQYF. The full variable domain, completed using reference TRBV9 and TRBJ2-7, is DSGVTQTPKHLITATGQRVTLRCSPRSGDLSVYWYQQSLDQGLQFLIQYYNGEERAKGNILERFSAQQFPDLHSELNLSSLELGDSALYFCASSVAPTSGVSYEQYFGPGTRLTVT.

The chain couples TRBV4-1 to TRBJ1-2; TRBD1 agrees at 9 bases. Germline V lookup: CDR1 MGHRA, CDR2 YSYEKL. The CDR3 spans 14 residues. V shed 4 bases, J shed 7 bases, and the junction held 7 bases outside the gene matches. The CDR3 nucleotides are TGCGCCAGCAGCCCGGGACAGGGAGTTGGTGGCTACACCTTC. This codes for CASSPGQGVGGYTF.

This clone was observed a few times. The chain combines TRBV28 with TRBJ1-1; D is uncertain. This CDR3 region has 11 residues. Looked up from germline, CDR1 is MDHEN and CDR2 is SYDVKM. Trimming left V 9 bases short and J 11 bases short, with 16 bases between. CDR3 sequence (DNA): TGTGCCAGTCGTGACCCCTCCGGGGCTTTCTTT. Translation gives CASRDPSGAFF.

The J gene is TRBJ2-7, the V gene TRBV6-5; possible D gene TRBD2, 5 bases. Trimming left V 1 base short and J 7 bases short, with 17 bases between. CDR3 size: 15 residues. Germline loops: CDR1 MNHEY, CDR2 SVGAGI. The CDR3: CASSYYAGTPGEQYF. Written as DNA, the CDR3 is TGTGCCAGCAGTTACTATGCGGGTACACCGGGGGAGCAGTACTTC.

This chain joins TRBV6-1 and TRBJ1-4, with D tentatively TRBD1 (5 bases). The V and J ends lost 6 bases and 5 bases respectively, with 16 bases between them. Per germline, CDR1 MNHNS and CDR2 SASEGT. The CDR3 is 15 amino acids. The DNA for the CDR3 is TGTGCCAGCAGCCCTCGGGGAGGGGCGAATGAAAAACTGTTTTTT. It specifies CASSPRGGANEKLFF.